This TCR beta chain was observed in a study of PD-L1 blockade in urothelial cancer. The time point here: peripheral blood 6 weeks after treatment start. The CDR3 sequence is 14 residues long. With 6 bases clipped from V and 5 bases from J, the junction kept 8 bases outside the gene matches. Germline loops: CDR1 SQVTM, CDR2 ANQGSEA. Repertoires were generated with immunoSEQ multiplex PCR, while TCRdb's copy carries only in-frame clones and drops some. The sample holds about 48,000 clones, around 80% seen once. Sequenced here: PBMCs, sampled around atezolizumab (anti-PD-L1) treatment. This clonotype originated in a man between 65 and 85 years old with urothelial cancer. The V and J genes are TRBV29-1 and TRBJ2-5, with 11 bases matching TRBD2. CDR3 loop: CSVARASGRETQYF. The CDR3 nucleotides read TGCAGCGTCGCAAGGGCTAGCGGGAGGGAGACCCAGTACTTC.